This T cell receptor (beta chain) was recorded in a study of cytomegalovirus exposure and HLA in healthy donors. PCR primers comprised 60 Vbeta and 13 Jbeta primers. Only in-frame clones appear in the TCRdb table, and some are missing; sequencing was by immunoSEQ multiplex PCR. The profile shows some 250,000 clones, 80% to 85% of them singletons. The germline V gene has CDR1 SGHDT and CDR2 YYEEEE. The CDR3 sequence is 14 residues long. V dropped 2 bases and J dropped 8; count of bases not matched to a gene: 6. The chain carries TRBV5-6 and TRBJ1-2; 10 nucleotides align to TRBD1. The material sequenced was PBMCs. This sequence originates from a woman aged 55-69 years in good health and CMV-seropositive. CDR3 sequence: CASSFGTGERGYTF. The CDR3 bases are TGTGCCAGCAGCTTTGGGACAGGGGAACGAGGCTACACCTTC.